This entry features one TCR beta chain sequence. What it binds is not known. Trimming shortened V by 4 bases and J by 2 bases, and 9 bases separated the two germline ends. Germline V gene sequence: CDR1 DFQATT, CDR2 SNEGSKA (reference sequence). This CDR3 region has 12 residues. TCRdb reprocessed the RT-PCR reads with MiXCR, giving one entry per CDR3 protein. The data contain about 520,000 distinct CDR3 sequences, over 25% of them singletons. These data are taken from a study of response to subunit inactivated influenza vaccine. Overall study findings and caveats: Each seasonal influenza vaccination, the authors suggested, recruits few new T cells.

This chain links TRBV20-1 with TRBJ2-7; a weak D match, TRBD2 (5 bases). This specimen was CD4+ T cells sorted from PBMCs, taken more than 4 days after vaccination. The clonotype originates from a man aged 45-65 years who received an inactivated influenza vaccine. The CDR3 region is CSAKPGTYEQYF. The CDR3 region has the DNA TGCAGTGCTAAACCGGGGACCTACGAGCAGTACTTC.